A single sample is the source of the 2 T cell receptor beta chains below, sequenced in a study of blood T cells in healthy people across ages. Primers used in a second PCR of roughly 6 to 11 cycles were a sample-barcoded 5' primer and a J-beta primer mix. TCRdb analysed the 5' RACE reads with MiXCR anew, one entry per CDR3 protein. This sample carries about 1.8 million distinct CDR3 sequences, 49% of them seen once, and the ten largest clones take approximately 2%. What was sequenced was blood. These TCRs come from a woman between 40 and 50 years old in good health.

The CDR3 loop reads CASSQDRDLGYGYTF. CDR3 DNA sequence: TGCGCCAGCAGCCAAGATCGTGACCTGGGGTATGGCTACACCTTC. The chain carries TRBV4-3 and TRBJ1-2; D unclear. The CDR3 spans 15 residues. Looked up from germline, CDR1 is LGHNA and CDR2 is YSLEER. V lost 0 bases to trimming and J lost 5 bases, with 13 bases between them.

The chain links TRBV15 to TRBJ2-3, with D unclear. V was clipped by 0 bases and J by 2 bases, with 9 bases between them. Germline V lookup: CDR1 LNHNV, CDR2 YYDKDF (reference sequence). The CDR3 runs to 15 residues. Here the CDR3 reads CATSRDAGFTDTQYF. In DNA, the CDR3 is TGTGCCACCAGCAGAGATGCCGGCTTCACAGATACGCAGTATTTT.